This T cell receptor (beta chain) was recorded in a study of blood T cells in healthy people across ages. Study conclusions and caveats: Long-lived donors exceeded aged donors in naive CD4+ cells and diversity.

Trimming pared 5 bases from V and 0 bases from J, leaving 14 bases between. Germline V gives CDR1 MNHEY, CDR2 SVGAGI. This CDR3 region has 16 residues. Sample-barcoded 5' priming and a J-beta primer mix drove a second PCR of roughly 6 to 12 cycles. TCRdb fed the 5' RACE reads into MiXCR, producing one record per CDR3 protein. This sample has hundreds of thousands of distinct CDR3 sequences; about 30% occur once, and the top ten carry 15%. This clonotype was counted once. No antigen is known for it. The sequenced material came from blood. The sequence was collected from a woman over 75 in good health. This sequence joins TRBV6-5 and TRBJ2-1; weak D call: TRBD2 (6 bases). CDR3 sequence: CASSPLANSSYNEQFF. DNA of the CDR3: TGTGCCAGCAGTCCCCTAGCGAATAGCTCCTACAATGAGCAGTTCTTC.